This T cell receptor beta chain was identified in a study of T cell repertoires in cytomegalovirus infection. Trimming cost V 5 bases and J 10 bases; bases outside gene matches: 16. The CDR3 extends over 16 amino acids. Germline values: CDR1 MNHNS, CDR2 SASEGT. Details on this clonotype: No antigen is known for it.

TCRdb reanalysed the reads using MiXCR and keeps one entry per CDR3 protein. The data contain about 890,000 distinct CDR3 sequences, approximately 32% of them singletons. The clonotype was recovered from a human donor in good health (CMV status not recorded). Some clones in this sample may be carry-over from other donors' samples. The starting material was cultured CD8+ T cells from PBMCs, obtained from culture after CMV antigen stimulation. The genes are TRBV6-1 and TRBJ2-1, with TRBD2 matching 8 bases. CDR3 sequence: CASSPEPGLEGPEQFF. CDR3 DNA: TGTGCCAGCAGTCCTGAGCCGGGACTAGAGGGGCCCGAGCAGTTCTTC.